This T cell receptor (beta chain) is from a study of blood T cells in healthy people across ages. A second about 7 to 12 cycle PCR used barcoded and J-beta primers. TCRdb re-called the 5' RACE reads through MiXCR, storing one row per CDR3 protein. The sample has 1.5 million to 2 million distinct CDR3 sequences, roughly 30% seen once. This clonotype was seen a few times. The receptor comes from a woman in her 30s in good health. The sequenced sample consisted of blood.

The CDR3 protein is CASSYSRQSLEQYF. As DNA, the CDR3 is TGTGCCAGCAGTTACTCGCGGCAGTCTTTGGAGCAGTACTTC. The gene calls are TRBV6-2 or TRBV6-3 and TRBJ2-4; D uncertain. The CDR3 contains 14 residues. With 0 bases removed from V and 13 bases from J, the gap between germline ends came to 16 bases. The V gene's germline CDR1 is MNHEY and CDR2 SVGEGT.